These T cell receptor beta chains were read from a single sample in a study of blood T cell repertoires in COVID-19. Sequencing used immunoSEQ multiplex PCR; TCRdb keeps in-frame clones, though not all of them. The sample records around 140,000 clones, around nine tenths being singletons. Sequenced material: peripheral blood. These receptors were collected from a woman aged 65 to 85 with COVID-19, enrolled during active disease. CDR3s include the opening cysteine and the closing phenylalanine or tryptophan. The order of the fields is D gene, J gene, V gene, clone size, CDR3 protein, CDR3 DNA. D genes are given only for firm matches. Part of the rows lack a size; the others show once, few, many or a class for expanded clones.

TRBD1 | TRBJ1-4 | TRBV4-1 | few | CASSQVGTGGHAYEKLFF | TGCGCCAGCAGCCAAGTGGGGACAGGAGGACATGCGTATGAAAAACTGTTTTTT
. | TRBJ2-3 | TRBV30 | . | CAWSRGTDTQYF | TGTGCCTGGAGCCGCGGCACAGATACGCAGTATTTT
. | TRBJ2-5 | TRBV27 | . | CASSPLQGMTQYF | TGTGCCAGCAGTCCGTTACAGGGTATGACCCAGTACTTC
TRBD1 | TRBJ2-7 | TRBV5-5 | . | CASSPGQGPVDEQYF | TGTGCCAGCAGCCCGGGACAGGGACCTGTCGACGAGCAGTACTTC
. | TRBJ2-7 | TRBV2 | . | CASSEQAYEQYF | TGTGCCAGCAGTGAACAGGCCTACGAGCAGTACTTC
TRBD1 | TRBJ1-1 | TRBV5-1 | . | CASSPPRTGPMNTEAFF | TGCGCCAGCAGCCCCCCACGGACAGGCCCAATGAACACTGAAGCTTTCTTT
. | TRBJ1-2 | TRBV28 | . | CASSALIGAGANYGYTF | TGTGCCAGCAGTGCCCTCATTGGGGCAGGGGCGAACTATGGCTACACCTTC
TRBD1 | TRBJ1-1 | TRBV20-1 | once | CSASFSRGDTEAFF | TGCAGTGCTAGTTTTTCCAGGGGGGACACTGAAGCTTTCTTT
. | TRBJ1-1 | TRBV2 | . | CATLMDSWGMNTEAFF | TGTGCCACCCTTATGGACAGCTGGGGAATGAACACTGAAGCTTTCTTT
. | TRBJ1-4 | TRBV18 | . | CASSPDRNPGEKLFF | TGTGCCAGCTCGCCCGACAGGAATCCAGGTGAAAAACTGTTTTTT
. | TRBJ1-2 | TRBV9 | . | CASSVATRGNYGYTF | TGTGCCAGCAGCGTAGCTACGAGGGGGAACTATGGCTACACCTTC
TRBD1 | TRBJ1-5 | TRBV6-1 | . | CASSARQGAQVQPQHF | TGTGCCAGCAGTGCGAGACAGGGGGCGCAGGTTCAGCCCCAGCATTTT
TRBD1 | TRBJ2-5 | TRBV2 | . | CASSGGDRQETQYF | TGTGCCAGCAGTGGGGGGGACAGGCAAGAGACCCAGTACTTC
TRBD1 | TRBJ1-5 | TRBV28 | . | CASSLGQGGFQPQHF | TGTGCCAGCAGTTTAGGACAGGGGGGATTTCAGCCCCAGCATTTT
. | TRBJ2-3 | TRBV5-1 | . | CASSYRPGVLGRTTDTQYF | TGCGCCAGCAGCTATCGCCCCGGGGTTCTGGGGAGGACCACAGATACGCAGTATTTT
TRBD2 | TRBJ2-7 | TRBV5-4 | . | CASSLQRGGYEQYF | TGTGCCAGCAGCTTACAGCGGGGGGGGTACGAGCAGTACTTC
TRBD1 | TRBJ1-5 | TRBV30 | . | CAWSLQGINQPQHF | TGTGCCTGGAGCTTACAGGGGATCAATCAGCCCCAGCATTTT
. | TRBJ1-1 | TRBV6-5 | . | CASSRVGDTEAFF | TGTGCCAGCAGCCGAGTCGGGGACACTGAAGCTTTCTTT
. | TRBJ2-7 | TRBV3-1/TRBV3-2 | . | CASSLSYEQYF | TGTGCCAGCAGCCTCAGCTACGAGCAGTACTTC
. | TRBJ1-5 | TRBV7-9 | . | CASSLAKGPEKTQHF | TGTGCCAGCAGCTTAGCGAAGGGGCCGGAGAAAACACAGCATTTT
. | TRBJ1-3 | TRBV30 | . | CAWSVGVGGNTIYF | TGTGCCTGGAGTGTAGGAGTCGGTGGAAACACCATATATTTT
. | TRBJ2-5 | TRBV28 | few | CASSSVSFQETQYF | TGTGCCAGCAGCTCCGTATCTTTCCAAGAGACCCAGTACTTC
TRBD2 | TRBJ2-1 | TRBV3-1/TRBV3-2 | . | CASSQDSSGGQQFF | TGTGCCAGCAGCCAAGATTCCAGCGGGGGTCAGCAGTTCTTC
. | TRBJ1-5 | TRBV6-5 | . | CASSSDSAQPQHF | TGTGCCAGCAGTTCCGACAGTGCGCAGCCCCAGCATTTT
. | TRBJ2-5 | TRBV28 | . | CASRQVSKETQYF | TGTGCCAGCAGACAGGTGTCGAAAGAGACCCAGTACTTC
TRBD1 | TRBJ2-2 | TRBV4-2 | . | CASRPGQRNTGELFF | TGTGCCAGCAGACCGGGACAGAGGAACACCGGGGAGCTGTTTTTT
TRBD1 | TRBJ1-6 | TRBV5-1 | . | CASTPGGGGQGSVSSYNSPLHF | TGCGCCAGCACCCCGGGCGGAGGGGGACAGGGTAGTGTTAGCTCCTATAATTCACCCCTCCACTTT
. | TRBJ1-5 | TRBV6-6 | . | CASTGQGPQPQHF | TGTGCCAGCACCGGGCAGGGCCCTCAGCCCCAGCATTTT
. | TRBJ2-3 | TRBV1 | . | CTSPSGSTDTQYF | TGCACCAGCCCTAGCGGGAGCACAGATACGCAGTATTTT
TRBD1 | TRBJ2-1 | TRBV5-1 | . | CASSFEGQAYNEQFF | TGCGCCAGCAGCTTTGAGGGACAGGCCTACAATGAGCAGTTCTTC
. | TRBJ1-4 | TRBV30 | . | CAWSVGKTGGEKLFF | TGTGCCTGGAGTGTAGGAAAGACAGGTGGCGAAAAACTGTTTTTT
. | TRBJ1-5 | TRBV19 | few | CASTVLAGSGNQPQHF | TGTGCCAGTACTGTCCTTGCAGGGTCTGGCAATCAGCCCCAGCATTTT
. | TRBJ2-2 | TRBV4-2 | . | CASSLSTTLNTGELFF | TGTGCCAGCAGCCTCTCCACTACCCTGAACACCGGGGAGCTGTTTTTT
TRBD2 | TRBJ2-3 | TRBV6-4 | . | CASSASGGTDTQYF | TGTGCCAGCAGTGCTAGCGGGGGCACAGATACGCAGTATTTT
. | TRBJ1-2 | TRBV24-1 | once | CATGGRSSNYGYTF | TGTGCCACTGGTGGCCGGAGTTCTAACTATGGCTACACCTTC
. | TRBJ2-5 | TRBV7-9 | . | CASSSFKSRLETQYF | TGTGCCAGCAGCTCGTTCAAGTCGCGATTGGAGACCCAGTACTTC
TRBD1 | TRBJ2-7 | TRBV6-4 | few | CASSGDRFGEQYF | TGTGCCAGCAGCGGGGACAGGTTCGGGGAGCAGTACTTC
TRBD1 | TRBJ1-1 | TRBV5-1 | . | CASAGTVNTEAFF | TGCGCCAGTGCCGGGACAGTGAACACTGAAGCTTTCTTT
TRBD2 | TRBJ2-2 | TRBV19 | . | CASSIFGGGGTGELFF | TGTGCCAGTAGTATATTCGGCGGGGGAGGTACCGGGGAGCTGTTTTTT
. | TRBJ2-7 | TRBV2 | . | CATTPGRGSYEQYF | TGTGCCACCACTCCGGGCAGGGGCTCCTACGAGCAGTACTTC
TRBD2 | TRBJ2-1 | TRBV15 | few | CATSNFPGTTNNEQFF | TGTGCCACCAGCAATTTCCCCGGGACTACCAACAATGAGCAGTTCTTC
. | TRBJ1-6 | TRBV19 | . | CASSGGTYNSPLHF | TGTGCCAGTAGTGGGGGGACCTATAATTCACCCCTCCACTTT
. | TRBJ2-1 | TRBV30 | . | CAWSVKGVWNEQFF | TGTGCCTGGAGTGTTAAGGGAGTATGGAATGAGCAGTTCTTC
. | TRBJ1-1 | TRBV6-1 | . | CASSEGGTFTEAFF | TGTGCCAGCAGTGAAGGGGGCACGTTCACTGAAGCTTTCTTT
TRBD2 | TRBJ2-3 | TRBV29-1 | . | CSVERGGGNTQYF | TGCAGCGTTGAACGGGGCGGGGGAAATACGCAGTATTTT
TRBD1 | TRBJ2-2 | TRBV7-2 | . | CASSLARNRGRSGELFF | TGTGCCAGCAGCTTAGCGCGGAACAGGGGGCGCAGCGGGGAGCTGTTTTTT
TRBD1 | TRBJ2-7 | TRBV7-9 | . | CASSLAGQGLEQYF | TGTGCCAGCAGCTTAGCCGGACAGGGTTTGGAGCAGTACTTC
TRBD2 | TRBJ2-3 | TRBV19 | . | CASSIGSGGPRDTQYF | TGTGCCAGTAGTATAGGTAGCGGGGGCCCCCGGGATACGCAGTATTTT
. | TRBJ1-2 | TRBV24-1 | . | CATSDPRTAYGYTF | TGTGCCACCAGTGATCCCCGGACAGCCTATGGCTACACCTTC
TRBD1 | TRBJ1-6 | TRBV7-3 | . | CASSLGQRSPLHF | TGTGCCAGCAGCTTGGGACAGAGGTCACCCCTCCACTTT
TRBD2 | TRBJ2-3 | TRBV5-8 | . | CASSLARLAGAPDTQYF | TGTGCCAGCAGCTTGGCCAGGCTAGCGGGGGCCCCCGATACGCAGTATTTT
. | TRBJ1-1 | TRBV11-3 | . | CASSWTRYTEAFF | TGTGCCAGCAGCTGGACAAGGTACACTGAAGCTTTCTTT
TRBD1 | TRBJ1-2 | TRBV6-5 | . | CASRTQGALGYTF | TGTGCCAGCAGAACACAGGGGGCGCTTGGCTACACCTTC
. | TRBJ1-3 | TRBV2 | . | CASSEEEGTSGNTIYF | TGTGCCAGCAGTGAAGAGGAGGGTACGTCTGGAAACACCATATATTTT
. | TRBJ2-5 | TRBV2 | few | CASSATGFQETQYF | TGTGCCAGCAGTGCGACAGGTTTTCAAGAGACCCAGTACTTC